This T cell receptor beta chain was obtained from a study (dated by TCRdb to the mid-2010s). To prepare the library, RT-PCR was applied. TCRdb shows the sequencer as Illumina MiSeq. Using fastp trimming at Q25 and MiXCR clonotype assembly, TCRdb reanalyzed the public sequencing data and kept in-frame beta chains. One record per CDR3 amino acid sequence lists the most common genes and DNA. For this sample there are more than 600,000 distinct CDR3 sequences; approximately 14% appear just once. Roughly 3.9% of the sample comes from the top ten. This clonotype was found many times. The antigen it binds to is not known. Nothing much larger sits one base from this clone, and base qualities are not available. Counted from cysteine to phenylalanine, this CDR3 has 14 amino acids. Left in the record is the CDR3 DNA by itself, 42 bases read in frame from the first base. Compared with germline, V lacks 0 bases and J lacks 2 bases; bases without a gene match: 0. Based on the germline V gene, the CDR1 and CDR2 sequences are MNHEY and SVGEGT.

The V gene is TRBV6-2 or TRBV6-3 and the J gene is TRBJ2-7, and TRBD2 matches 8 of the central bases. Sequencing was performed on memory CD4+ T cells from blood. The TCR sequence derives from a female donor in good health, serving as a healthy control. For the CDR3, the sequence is CASSYSSGAYEQYF. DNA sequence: TGTGCCAGCAGTTACTCTAGCGGGGCCTACGAGCAGTACTTC.